Given below is one T cell receptor (beta chain) in context. Its antigen is unidentified. After re-calling the 5' RACE reads, TCRdb lists one entry per CDR3 protein, DNA absent. This table holds approximately 160,000 distinct CDR3 sequences. This sample stems from a study of monozygotic twins with inflammatory bowel disease. Points from the study as a whole: Whether twins were concordant or discordant made no difference to repertoire similarity, possibly from limited power. Healthy twins showed more clonotype sharing with others than IBD patients, especially patients with disease activity.

This CDR3 comprises 16 residues. Germline CDR1 SGHRS, CDR2 YFSETQ. The source material was blood. The rearrangement uses TRBV5-1 and TRBJ2-1; the TCRdb call, TRBD1, lacks DNA for checking. The receptor was derived from a human donor with ulcerative colitis or Crohn's disease, or a healthy co-twin of an affected twin (not recorded which). The CDR3 region is CASSLMDRGAVNEQFF.